The sequence of this T cell receptor (beta chain) was determined in a study of cytomegalovirus exposure and HLA in healthy donors. The PCR used 60 Vbeta and 13 Jbeta primers. Profiled with immunoSEQ multiplex PCR; TCRdb holds only in-frame clones, not every one. The specimen's table records over 75,000 clones. With respect to this clone: The antigen is undetermined.

Study-wide points: A later analysis appeared to link common viral pathogens to several of the most significant clusters.

The sample consisted of PBMCs. The clonotype comes from a girl aged 5 to 17 in good health and CMV-seropositive.

CDR3: CASSPGAGAPYGYTF. The CDR3 nucleotides are TGTGCCAGCAGCCCAGGGGCAGGGGCCCCCTATGGCTACACCTTC. J is TRBJ1-2 and V is TRBV5-4, with D perhaps matching TRBD1 (6 bases). Germline CDR1 and CDR2: SGHNT and YYREEE (reference sequence). The CDR3 spans 15 residues. Trimming took 4 bases from V and 4 from J, leaving 17 bases between them.